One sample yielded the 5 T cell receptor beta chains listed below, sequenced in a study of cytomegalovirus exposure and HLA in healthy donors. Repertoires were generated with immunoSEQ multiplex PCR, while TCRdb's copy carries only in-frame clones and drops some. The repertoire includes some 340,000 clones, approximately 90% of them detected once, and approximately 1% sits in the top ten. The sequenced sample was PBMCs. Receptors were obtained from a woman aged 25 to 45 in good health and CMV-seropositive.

In DNA form, the CDR3 reads TGTGCCAGTAGCCCGGGCGACCGACGGGGATCCTACGAGCAGTACTTC. This codes for CASSPGDRRGSYEQYF. The rearrangement uses TRBV19 and TRBJ2-7; possible D gene TRBD2, 5 bases. Trimming stripped 6 bases from V and 1 base from J, with 19 bases between. Looked up from germline, CDR1 is LNHDA and CDR2 is SQIVND (reference sequence). The CDR3 sequence is 16 residues long.

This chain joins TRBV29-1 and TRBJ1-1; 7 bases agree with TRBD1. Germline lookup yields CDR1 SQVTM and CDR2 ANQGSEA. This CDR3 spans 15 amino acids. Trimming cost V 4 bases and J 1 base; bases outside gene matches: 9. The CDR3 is CSVGGSGGQNTEAFF. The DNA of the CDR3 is TGCAGCGTTGGAGGTTCAGGGGGACAGAACACTGAAGCTTTCTTT.

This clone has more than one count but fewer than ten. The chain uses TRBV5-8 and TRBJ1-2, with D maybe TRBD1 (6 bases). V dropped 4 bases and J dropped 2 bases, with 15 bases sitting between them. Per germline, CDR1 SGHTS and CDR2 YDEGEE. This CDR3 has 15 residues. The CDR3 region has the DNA TGTGCCAGCAGCCCCCGGGGGCCCCTGAACTATGGCTACACCTTC. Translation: CASSPRGPLNYGYTF.

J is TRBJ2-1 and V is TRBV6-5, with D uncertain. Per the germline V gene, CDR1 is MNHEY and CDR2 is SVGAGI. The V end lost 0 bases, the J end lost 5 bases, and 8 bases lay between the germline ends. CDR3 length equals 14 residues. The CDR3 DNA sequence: TGTGCCAGCAGTTACTCGAGGATAAACAATGAGCAGTTCTTC. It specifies CASSYSRINNEQFF.

The CDR3 DNA sequence: TGTGCCAGCTCATCCGACAGGCCCTCTGGAAACACCATATATTTT. This translates into CASSSDRPSGNTIYF. V and J are TRBV18 and TRBJ1-3, with D possibly TRBD1 on 6 matching bases. The germline V gene encodes CDR1 KGHSH and CDR2 LQKENI. This CDR3 is built from 15 residues. Trimming removed 5 bases at V and 0 bases at J, with 11 bases between.